This record looks at one TCR beta chain sequence and its context. Its antigen is currently not known. Base qualities are not provided; no much larger clone lies one nucleotide away. These data come from a study of CD8 T cell repertoires and HIV-1 epitope variants (dated by TCRdb to the early 2020s). In the study overall: Twenty-five peptides representing autologous and known Gag and Nef epitope variants were each used to stimulate T cells in separate culture wells. Control conditions included a CMV, EBV and flu peptide pool, the Ebola AY9 epitope as negative control, and a no-peptide well. An aliquot of 1M T cells was saved as an uncultured baseline condition, separate from the roughly 80 T cell cultures. Three Gag epitope families and Nef HW9 and YT9 were included among the tested epitopes. The cultures were grown for roughly nine days in IMDM with gentamicin, and half of the media was changed on days 3 and 7 with IL-2, IL-7 and IL-15 added. A total of over 65 T cell cultures were run, with each culture condition done in triplicate except for one peptide, which was done in duplicate. Using the EasySep Human T Cell Enrichment Kit, T cells were enriched and then co-cultured with an equal number of autologous T cell-negative cells acting as antigen-presenting cells.

Broad study findings and their caveats: The assay identified only TCR beta chains and indicated proliferation in response to antigen, without indicating T cell function or cytokine profile. About 5 clonotypes recognized the Nef KF9 family and one the HW9 family, with no responses to the TAALDMSHF plasma variant. Roughly 10 antigen-specific TCR beta clonotypes were identified, of which five to seven appeared to be cross-reactive for autologous or known escape epitope variants.

The EasySep Human CD8+ T Cell Enrichment Kit was used on day 10 to isolate CD8+ T cells from every culture. The CDR3 sequence holds 13 residues, the cysteine and phenylalanine included. Only CDR3 DNA is held: 39 bases, read in frame from base 1. As encoded in the germline V gene (reference sequence), CDR1 is MNHEY while CDR2 is SMNVEV. The junction shows trimming of 0 bases on V and 2 bases on J, plus 4 bases between the germline ends. The immunoSEQ platform was used to sequence TCR beta CDR3 regions at survey depth. The QIAamp DNA micro kit was used to extract genomic DNA from every cultured and uncultured CD8+ T cell population. The published analysis was carried out like this. Samples with fewer than 5,000 productive reads were excluded, which removed about 7% of the roughly 80 HIV peptide-stimulated cultures. Sequences were trimmed to CDR3 by a MANAFEST web app, and nonproductive sequences, CDR3s under 5 amino acids, and sequences not starting with C or ending with F/W were removed. For a clonotype to count as antigen-specific, the clonotype had to expand relative to the no-peptide control in at least 2 of 3 replicates at FDR 0.01, and only within one epitope family. A specific clonotype also had to show a frequency at least fivefold higher than in wells stimulated with peptides from other epitope families. TCRdb mirrors the immuneACCESS table, restricted to in-frame sequences. Some clones are absent from its copies; in checked studies, under half trace to an unresolved V gene, and the reason for the others is unknown. The V and J calls and clone size come from that table; D and trimming were worked out from the DNA. This sample is represented by fewer than 6,500 clones; around 73% of them were singletons. About 41% of the sample rests with the top ten.

This chain is built from TRBV27 and TRBJ1-2, with the identity of the D gene unclear. Sequencing was carried out using cultured CD8+ T cells derived from PBMCs. The receptor's source is a male donor with HIV. Read as DNA, the sequence is TGTGCCAGCAGTTTATCGCTAAACTATGGCTACACCTTC. The resulting protein is CASSLSLNYGYTF.